These 30 T cell receptor beta chains share one sample of origin, sequenced in a study of blood T cell repertoires in COVID-19. Sequencing was performed with immunoSEQ multiplex PCR; in TCRdb, only in-frame clones are kept and a portion is missing. The sample lists a few hundred thousand clones, 65% to 90% occurring once. The sample consisted of PBMCs or T cells enriched from blood (not recorded which). The receptor set was obtained from a woman aged 25 to 39 who had been exposed to COVID-19.

The chain is built from TRBV4-1 and TRBJ2-3, with TRBD2 matching over 7 bases. Germline assignment: CDR1 MGHRA and CDR2 YSYEKL. The CDR3 loop spans 17 amino acids. The V and J ends lost 0 bases and 2 bases, in that order; junction bases with no gene match: 8. Here the CDR3 reads CASSQDGASGPTDTQYF. CDR3 nucleotide sequence: TGCGCCAGCAGCCAAGATGGGGCTAGCGGACCCACAGATACGCAGTATTTT.

The chain has TRBV15 and TRBJ1-2; the D gene is possibly TRBD1 (6 bases). Trimming shortened V by 4 bases and J by 2 bases, and 20 bases separated the two germline ends. The CDR3 runs 17 residues. Germline CDR1 reads LNHNV; CDR2 reads YYDKDF (reference sequence). In DNA form, the CDR3 reads TGTGCCACCAGCAATGGGGGGGGCGGTCTGTTAAACTATGGCTACACCTTC. It yields the protein CATSNGGGGLLNYGYTF.

This clone was recorded once. The gene calls are TRBV2 and TRBJ2-3, with 14 bases that match TRBD2. CDR3 length: 16 residues. Looked up from germline, CDR1 is SNHLY and CDR2 is FYNNEI. V shed 5 bases, J shed 5 bases, and the junction held 6 bases outside the gene matches. The chain's CDR3 is CASSSAGTSGGDTQYF. The CDR3 DNA reads as TGTGCCAGCAGTTCTGCCGGGACTAGCGGGGGAGATACGCAGTATTTT.

V gene TRBV11-2 combines with J gene TRBJ2-1; D not resolved. Looked up from germline, CDR1 is SGHAT and CDR2 is FQNNGV. The germline V and J ends were trimmed by 1 base and 9 bases, with 4 bases remaining between them. CDR3 length equals 11 residues. The CDR3 loop is CASSLVAEQFF. The CDR3 coding sequence is TGTGCCAGCAGCTTAGTGGCTGAGCAGTTCTTC.

The V gene is TRBV27, the J gene TRBJ2-7; TRBD1 matches at 9 bases. CDR1 is MNHEY, CDR2 SMNVEV, per germline (reference sequence). This CDR3 spans 15 amino acids. With 2 bases clipped from V and 3 bases from J, the junction kept 5 bases outside the gene matches. CDR3 sequence reads: CASSLQGQGFYEQYF. The CDR3 coding sequence is TGTGCCAGCAGTTTACAGGGACAGGGATTCTACGAGCAGTACTTC.

The chain has TRBV28 and TRBJ1-5; 7 nucleotides match TRBD1. With 6 bases clipped from V and 0 bases from J, the junction kept 8 bases outside the gene matches. The CDR3 is 16 amino acids. From germline, CDR1 is MDHEN and CDR2 SYDVKM. The CDR3 loop is CASSYRGPGSNQPQHF. The CDR3 DNA reads TGTGCCAGCAGCTACAGGGGCCCGGGTAGCAATCAGCCCCAGCATTTT.

The rearrangement uses TRBV10-3 and TRBJ1-2; 7 bases match TRBD1. Looked up from germline, CDR1 is ENHRY and CDR2 is SYGVKD. CDR3 length: 15 residues. Trimming removed 10 bases from V and 3 bases from J; junction bases left unmatched: 14. The CDR3 region is CATNHGITGDYGYTF. The CDR3 DNA sequence: TGTGCCACCAACCATGGGATCACAGGGGACTATGGCTACACCTTC.

The chain combines TRBV29-1 with TRBJ1-2; D is possibly TRBD1 (6 bases). V was pared by 4 bases and J by 3 bases, with 9 bases between. Looked up from germline, CDR1 is SQVTM and CDR2 is ANQGSEA. This CDR3 is built from 12 residues. The CDR3 here is CSVVQGHYGYTF. CDR3 DNA sequence: TGCAGCGTTGTACAGGGTCACTATGGCTACACCTTC.

The chain combines TRBV4-1 with TRBJ2-7; 9 bases map to TRBD2. V trimming: 0 bases; J trimming: 3 bases; junction bases outside the gene matches: 9. CDR3 size: 17 residues. From germline, CDR1 is MGHRA and CDR2 YSYEKL. CDR3 in amino acids: CASSQEIAGAEGYEQYF. CDR3 coding DNA: TGCGCCAGCAGCCAAGAAATAGCGGGGGCCGAAGGCTACGAGCAGTACTTC.

The V and J genes are TRBV9 and TRBJ1-2; TRBD1 might be the D (6 bases). The germline V gene has CDR1 SGDLS and CDR2 YYNGEE. The CDR3 runs to 18 residues. V dropped 0 bases and J dropped 7 bases, with 25 bases sitting between them. The CDR3 bases are TGTGCCAGCAGCGTAGACCCCCCTCGGACAGACGGACCGCTTGGCTACACCTTC. It encodes CASSVDPPRTDGPLGYTF.

The chain is built from TRBV27 and TRBJ2-3; tentatively, D is TRBD1 (6 bases). The V gene lost 7 bases and the J gene lost 4 bases, with 15 bases spanning the gap. The CDR3 sequence is 14 residues long. The germline V gene has CDR1 MNHEY and CDR2 SMNVEV (reference sequence). Here the CDR3 DNA reads TGTGCCAGCACAAAGTGGGGACACTCAGATACGCAGTATTTT. Translating it yields CASTKWGHSDTQYF.

The chain carries TRBV11-2 and TRBJ2-1; TRBD2 is a possible D gene (8 bases). V dropped 4 bases and J dropped 9 bases, with 19 bases sitting between them. The germline gives CDR1 SGHAT, CDR2 FQNNGV. This CDR3 region has 15 residues. The CDR3: CASSSGGTVYGEQFF. The CDR3 coding sequence is TGTGCCAGCAGCTCGGGGGGGACAGTCTATGGTGAGCAGTTCTTC.

CDR3 residues: CASSPRQGAETQYF. The CDR3 DNA is TGTGCCAGTAGTCCCCGACAGGGGGCGGAGACCCAGTACTTC. The chain recombines TRBV19 with TRBJ2-5; 10 nucleotides align to TRBD1. This CDR3 is 14 amino acids long. From germline, CDR1 is LNHDA and CDR2 SQIVND (reference sequence). Trimming took 5 bases from V and 5 from J; bases not matched to a gene: 5.

CDR3 nucleotide sequence: TGCGCCAGCAGTGGAGCGGGGGGGCACCTCAATGAGCAGTTCTTC. It encodes CASSGAGGHLNEQFF. The chain recombines TRBV10-1 with TRBJ2-1, with 10 positions matching TRBD2. The CDR3 is 15 residues long. The germline V gene encodes CDR1 WNHNN and CDR2 SYGVQD (reference sequence). With 4 bases clipped from V and 6 bases from J, the junction kept 6 bases outside the gene matches.

The V call is TRBV11-3, the J call TRBJ2-2; 9 nucleotides agree with TRBD1. Trimming removed 6 bases from V and 7 bases from J; junction bases left unmatched: 9. The CDR3 is made up of 15 amino acids. Germline V gene sequence: CDR1 SGHNT, CDR2 YENEEA. The chain's CDR3 is CASRGTGKNGGELFF. CDR3 nucleotides: TGTGCCAGCAGGGGGACAGGGAAAAATGGCGGGGAGCTGTTTTTT.

The chain employs TRBV3-1 (or the pseudogene TRBV3-2) and TRBJ1-1; D is ambiguous. This CDR3 is built from 15 residues. The ends were cut back, 4 bases at V and 3 bases at J, with 15 bases in the middle. CDR1 is LGHDT and CDR2 is YNNKEL in the germline V gene (reference sequence). The CDR3 protein is CASSLQGVQYTEAFF. In DNA form, the CDR3 reads TGTGCCAGCAGCCTACAAGGAGTCCAGTACACTGAAGCTTTCTTT.

The genes are TRBV5-4 and TRBJ2-1; weak D call: TRBD2 (7 bases). Trimming shortened V by 4 bases and J by 5 bases, and 19 bases separated the two germline ends. The CDR3 has 16 amino acids. Germline values: CDR1 SGHNT, CDR2 YYREEE (reference sequence). DNA for the CDR3: TGTGCCAGCAGCCCCCCCGGGGGGCAGGGAGACAATGAGCAGTTCTTC. Translating gives CASSPPGGQGDNEQFF.

This clone has just one count. The chain has TRBV4-1 and TRBJ2-7; 7 positions agree with TRBD1. The CDR3 runs to 15 residues. CDR1 is MGHRA, CDR2 YSYEKL, per germline. The V gene end was trimmed by 0 bases and the J gene end by 5 bases; junction bases not matched to a gene: 7. This chain's CDR3 is CASSQEGTEQNEQYF. The CDR3 nucleotides are TGCGCCAGCAGCCAAGAGGGGACAGAACAAAACGAGCAGTACTTC.

This chain joins TRBV18 and TRBJ1-5; D might be TRBD1 (6 bases). Looked up from germline, CDR1 is KGHSH and CDR2 is LQKENI. This CDR3 spans 15 amino acids. Deletions cut 8 bases from V and 2 bases from J, with 16 bases between. This chain's CDR3 is CASGVMAGGNQPQHF. In DNA, the CDR3 is TGTGCCAGCGGGGTTATGGCAGGGGGCAATCAGCCCCAGCATTTT.

V and J are TRBV6-5 and TRBJ2-6; D ambiguous. The germline V gene has CDR1 MNHEY and CDR2 SVGAGI. The CDR3 sequence is 15 residues long. Trimming cost V 2 bases and J 0 bases, with 5 bases left between them. CDR3 coding DNA: TGTGCCAGCAGTTACAGCTTCTCTGGGGCCAACGTCCTGACTTTC. Its translation: CASSYSFSGANVLTF.

The chain combines TRBV15 with TRBJ2-7, with 9 bases matching TRBD1. The junction had 3 bases not matched to a gene; V was cut back by 3 bases and J by 3 bases. Germline V gene lookup returns CDR1 LNHNV and CDR2 YYDKDF (reference sequence). The CDR3 covers 14 residues. The CDR3 nucleotides read TGTGCCACCAGCAGGGGGACAGGGAACTACGAGCAGTACTTC. Its protein product is CATSRGTGNYEQYF. The full variable domain, its missing parts supplied by reference TRBV15 and TRBJ2-7, is DAMVIQNPRYQVTQFGKPVTLSCSQTLNHNVMYWYQQKSSQAPKLLFHYYDKDFNNEADTPDNFQSRRPNTSFCFLDIRSPGLGDTAMYLCATSRGTGNYEQYFGPGTRLTVT.

This clone was picked up one time. The rearrangement uses TRBV5-1 and TRBJ1-1, with D perhaps TRBD1 (5 bases). Between the trimmed V and J ends, which lost 6 bases and 4 bases, there was a span of 16 bases. In germline, CDR1 is SGHRS, CDR2 YFSETQ. CDR3 length: 14 amino acids. CDR3 amino acids: CASIDKAGGTEAFF. The CDR3 DNA sequence: TGCGCCAGCATCGATAAAGCGGGGGGCACTGAAGCTTTCTTT.

This sequence joins TRBV3-1 (or the pseudogene TRBV3-2) and TRBJ1-1; the match to TRBD1 covers 7 bases. Germline V CDR1 and CDR2: LGHDT, YNNKEL (reference sequence). This CDR3 is built from 13 residues. The J segment lost 8 bases and the V segment lost 1 base, leaving 4 bases of the junction unmatched. As DNA, the CDR3 is TGTGCCAGCAGCCAAGCCAGGGGGGAAGAAGCTTTCTTT. Translation gives CASSQARGEEAFF.

This clone has a handful of counts. J is TRBJ1-2 and V is TRBV18, with 10 bases identical to TRBD1. CDR3 size: 17 residues. Looked up from germline, CDR1 is KGHSH and CDR2 is LQKENI. V lost 1 base to trimming and J lost 2 bases; unmatched junction nucleotides: 7. Here the CDR3 reads CASSPRRPGQGNYGYTF. The CDR3 nucleotides are TGTGCCAGCTCACCACGGAGACCGGGACAGGGGAACTATGGCTACACCTTC.

The chain carries TRBV9 and TRBJ2-3, with 12 positions matching TRBD2. This CDR3 comprises 16 residues. The ends lost 4 bases at V and 2 bases at J; junction bases unmatched: 5. Germline V gives CDR1 SGDLS, CDR2 YYNGEE. The CDR3 DNA is TGTGCCAGCAGCAAGGGACTAGCGGGTGACACAGATACGCAGTATTTT. Translation: CASSKGLAGDTDTQYF.

This chain uses TRBV9 with TRBJ2-7; TRBD1 agrees at 10 bases. The CDR3 length is 15 residues. Germline-derived CDR1 and CDR2 are SGDLS and YYNGEE. V shed 5 bases, J shed 7 bases, and the junction held 12 bases outside the gene matches. The chain's CDR3 is CASSLAGTGAGEQYF. CDR3 bases: TGTGCCAGCAGTTTGGCCGGGACAGGGGCAGGAGAGCAGTACTTC.

The rearrangement links TRBV27 to TRBJ1-4, with D possibly matching TRBD1 (6 bases). V was pared by 7 bases and J by 3 bases, with 12 bases between. The CDR3 loop spans 14 amino acids. Germline-derived CDR1 and CDR2 are MNHEY and SMNVEV (reference sequence). The CDR3 reads CASKQGSSNEKLFF. The CDR3 nucleotides read TGTGCCAGCAAACAGGGATCTTCTAATGAAAAACTGTTTTTT.

The chain has TRBV3-1 (or the pseudogene TRBV3-2) and TRBJ1-1, with a weak D call TRBD1 (6 bases). The CDR3 is made up of 14 amino acids. Germline CDR1 LGHDT, CDR2 YNNKEL (reference sequence). The ends were cut back, 4 bases at V and 3 bases at J, with 12 bases in the middle. The CDR3 sequence is CASSLTGRDTEAFF. Written as DNA, the CDR3 is TGTGCCAGCAGCCTAACAGGGAGGGACACTGAAGCTTTCTTT.

CDR3 loop: CASSFTGTFNEQYF. CDR3 sequence (DNA): TGCGCCAGCAGCTTTACCGGGACATTTAACGAGCAGTACTTC. The rearrangement links TRBV5-1 to TRBJ2-7, with D perhaps TRBD1 (6 bases). The CDR3 spans 14 residues. The ends were cut back, 2 bases at V and 5 bases at J, with 14 bases in the middle. Germline V gene lookup returns CDR1 SGHRS and CDR2 YFSETQ.

This sequence joins TRBV9 and TRBJ1-1; D is perhaps TRBD1 (5 bases). The germline V and J ends were trimmed by 0 bases and 5 bases, with 11 bases remaining between them. This CDR3 comprises 14 residues. CDR1 is SGDLS and CDR2 is YYNGEE in the germline V gene. The DNA of the CDR3 is TGTGCCAGCAGCGTAGCTAGGGGAGGTACTGAAGCTTTCTTT. Protein sequence: CASSVARGGTEAFF.